This T cell receptor beta chain derives from a study of blood T cell repertoires in COVID-19. Study information: Donors in the United States, Italy and Spain gave samples during acute or convalescent COVID-19. Sample material is recorded as cDNA or gDNA derived from T cells, B-cell-depleted T cells, or PBMCs.

During active infection, Seattle patients enrolled and were then monitored through disease. CDR1 and CDR2 (germline): KGHSH, LQKENI. This CDR3 is built from 14 residues. V was pared by 3 bases and J by 0 bases, with 5 bases between. Study processing details: Estimation of nucleated cell counts was performed using reference gene primer amplification. Sequenced by immunoSEQ multiplex PCR; TCRdb stores in-frame clones only, minus some. V, J and clone size are taken as reported in that table, and D and trimming were inferred from the DNA itself. Seen here are hundreds of thousands of clones, 80% to 90% observed once, and the top ten hold 0.75% to 0.9%.

This sequence was found in a young man with COVID-19, enrolled during active disease. The specimen sequenced was peripheral blood. The genes are TRBV18 and TRBJ1-4; D unresolved. As DNA, the CDR3 is TGTGCCAGCTCACCCCTTGCAACTAATGAAAAACTGTTTTTT. It translates to CASSPLATNEKLFF.